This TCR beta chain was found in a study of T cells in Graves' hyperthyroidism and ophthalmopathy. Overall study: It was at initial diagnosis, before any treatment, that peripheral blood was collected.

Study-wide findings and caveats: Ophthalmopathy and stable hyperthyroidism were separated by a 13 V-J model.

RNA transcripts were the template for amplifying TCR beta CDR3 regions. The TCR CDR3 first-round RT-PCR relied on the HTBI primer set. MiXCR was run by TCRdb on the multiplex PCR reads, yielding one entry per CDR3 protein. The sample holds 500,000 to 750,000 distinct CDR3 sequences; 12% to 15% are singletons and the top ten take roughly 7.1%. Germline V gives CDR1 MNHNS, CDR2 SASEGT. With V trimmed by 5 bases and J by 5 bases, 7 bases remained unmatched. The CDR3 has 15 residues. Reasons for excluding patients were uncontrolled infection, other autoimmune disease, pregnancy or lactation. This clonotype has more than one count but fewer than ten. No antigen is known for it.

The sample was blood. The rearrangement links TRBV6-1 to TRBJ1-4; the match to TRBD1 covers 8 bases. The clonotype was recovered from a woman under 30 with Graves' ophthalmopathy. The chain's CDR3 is CASSRAQGENEKLFF. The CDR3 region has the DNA TGTGCCAGCAGTCGGGCACAGGGGGAGAATGAAAAACTGTTTTTT.